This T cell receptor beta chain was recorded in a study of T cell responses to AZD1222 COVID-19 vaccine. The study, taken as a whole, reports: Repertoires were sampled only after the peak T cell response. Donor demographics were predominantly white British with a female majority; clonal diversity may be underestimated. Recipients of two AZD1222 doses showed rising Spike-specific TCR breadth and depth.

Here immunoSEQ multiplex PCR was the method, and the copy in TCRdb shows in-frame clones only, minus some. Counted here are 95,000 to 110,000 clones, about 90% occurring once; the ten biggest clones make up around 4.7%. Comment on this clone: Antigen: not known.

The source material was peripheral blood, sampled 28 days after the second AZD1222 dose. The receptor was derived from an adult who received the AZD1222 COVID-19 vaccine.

This chain's CDR3 is CASSLKLAGGRDTQYF. DNA for the CDR3: TGTGCCAGCAGCTTGAAGCTAGCGGGGGGTCGAGATACGCAGTATTTT. The J gene is TRBJ2-3, the V gene TRBV5-4; 11 nucleotides line up with TRBD2. The CDR3 has 16 amino acids. V gave up 1 base and J gave up 5 bases; unmatched junction bases: 6. Germline CDR1 SGHNT, CDR2 YYREEE (reference sequence).